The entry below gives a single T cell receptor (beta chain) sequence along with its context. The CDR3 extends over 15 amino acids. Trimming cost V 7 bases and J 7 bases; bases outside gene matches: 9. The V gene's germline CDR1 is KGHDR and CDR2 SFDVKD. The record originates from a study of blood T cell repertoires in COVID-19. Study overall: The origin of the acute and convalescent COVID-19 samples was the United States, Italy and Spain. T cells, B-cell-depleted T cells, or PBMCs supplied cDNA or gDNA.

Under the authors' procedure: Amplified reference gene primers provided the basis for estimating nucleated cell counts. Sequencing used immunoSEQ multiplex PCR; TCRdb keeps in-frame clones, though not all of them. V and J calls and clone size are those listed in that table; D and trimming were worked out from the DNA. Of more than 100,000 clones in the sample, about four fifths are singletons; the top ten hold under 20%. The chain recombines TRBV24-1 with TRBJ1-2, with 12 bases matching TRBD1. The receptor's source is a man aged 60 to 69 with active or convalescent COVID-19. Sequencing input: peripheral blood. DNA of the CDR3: TGTGCCACCAGCGCCACCGGGACAGGGGGCGTTGGCTACACCTTC. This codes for CATSATGTGGVGYTF.